These T cell receptor beta chains were read from a single sample in a study of glioma-infiltrating T cells. Via MiXCR, TCRdb re-called the multiplex PCR reads, giving one row per CDR3 protein. Of roughly 350,000 distinct CDR3 sequences listed, around 38% are singletons. The specimen sequenced was glioma tissue, nonneoplastic brain tissue, or PBMCs (not recorded which). These receptor sequences come from a human donor with low-grade glioma or glioblastoma, undergoing nonglioma brain surgery, or in good health (not recorded which). Each CDR3 is given without its conserved first and last residue. The order of the fields is V gene, CDR3 protein.

v_gene: TRBV20-1
CDR3aa: SAQGEAGVFDEQF

v_gene: TRBV15
CDR3aa: ATSTGFTSTYEQY

v_gene: TRBV20-1
CDR3aa: SAPKPGVTEAF

v_gene: TRBV7-9
CDR3aa: ASSKTRADTQY

v_gene: TRBV4-2
CDR3aa: ASSQGRGGTSTDTQY

v_gene: TRBV4-2
CDR3aa: ASSQDSRGPEQF

v_gene: TRBV24-1
CDR3aa: ATPGTRESDTQY

v_gene: TRBV29-1
CDR3aa: SVRKGTNEKLF

v_gene: TRBV20-1
CDR3aa: SAREPGQASYNEQF

v_gene: TRBV6-1
CDR3aa: ASSNLDGYNEQF

v_gene: TRBV20-1
CDR3aa: SAVPGFQETQY

v_gene: TRBV7-9
CDR3aa: ASSLQGASDNEQF

v_gene: TRBV24-1
CDR3aa: ATSDERGGYT

v_gene: TRBV6-1
CDR3aa: ASIRGTGSNEKLF

v_gene: TRBV4-1
CDR3aa: ASSRPASGKIEQY

v_gene: TRBV10-3
CDR3aa: AISVGQTQAF

v_gene: TRBV11-1
CDR3aa: ASSLLSNTEAF

v_gene: TRBV27
CDR3aa: ASSLLAENTEAF

v_gene: TRBV20-1
CDR3aa: SAISGRAGTGELF

v_gene: TRBV20-1
CDR3aa: SASRASGQETQY

v_gene: TRBV27
CDR3aa: ASRDRGDDGGTEAF

v_gene: TRBV7-2
CDR3aa: ASSPDYISTDTQY

v_gene: TRBV28
CDR3aa: ASSFARDSEQY

v_gene: TRBV5-1
CDR3aa: ASSLSGSPHNEQF

v_gene: TRBV7-2
CDR3aa: ASSWSGASSYEQY

v_gene: TRBV11-2
CDR3aa: ASSLGTGSLGYGYT

v_gene: TRBV2
CDR3aa: ASSPDRVSYNEQF

v_gene: TRBV7-2
CDR3aa: ASSPDGYYEQY

v_gene: TRBV4-3
CDR3aa: ASSQESGWGGYT

v_gene: TRBV7-3
CDR3aa: ASSLGPRSYEAF

v_gene: TRBV27
CDR3aa: ASSLGPAGDTQY

v_gene: TRBV18
CDR3aa: ASSPIPSGTYEQY

v_gene: TRBV6-1
CDR3aa: ASRGLNTGELF

v_gene: TRBV20-1
CDR3aa: SAISSGESTDTQY

v_gene: TRBV5-1
CDR3aa: ASSSDSNQPQH

v_gene: TRBV7-2
CDR3aa: ASSLAGLAEHYEQY

v_gene: TRBV19
CDR3aa: ASVLGGTQY

v_gene: TRBV12-3/TRBV12-4
CDR3aa: ASSSGLLNYGYT

v_gene: TRBV6-5
CDR3aa: ASSSDRPAYNEQF

v_gene: TRBV18
CDR3aa: ASSPRATVSNQPQH

v_gene: TRBV6-1
CDR3aa: ASSDRGYVMDTEAF

v_gene: TRBV2
CDR3aa: ATSDQGGYGYT

v_gene: TRBV3-1
CDR3aa: ASSTRAGTQY

v_gene: TRBV20-1
CDR3aa: SASDRNYGYT